A selection of T cell receptor beta chains follows, all from one sample in a study of cytomegalovirus exposure and HLA in healthy donors. TCRdb keeps only in-frame clones here, not all; method: immunoSEQ multiplex PCR. The sample has 150,000 to 250,000 clones, 70% to 85% seen once. What was sequenced was PBMCs. Receptor source: a boy between 2 and 15 years old in good health and CMV-seronegative. Both conserved end residues are part of each CDR3. Fields, in order: V gene, clone size, CDR3 protein. The size entry is marked missing in some rows and otherwise reads once, few, many or a size class.

V: TRBV29-1; size: NA; CDR3: CSVEDPWVATRTGNEQFF
V: TRBV4-3; size: NA; CDR3: CASSPLGSGTGLGETQYF
V: TRBV13; size: NA; CDR3: CASSLAYGQAYEQYF
V: TRBV7-2; size: NA; CDR3: CASSWAGLAGGREQFF
V: TRBV6-6; size: once; CDR3: CASSYMGAISSPLHF
V: TRBV25-1; size: NA; CDR3: CASSDPVGEPYNEQFF
V: TRBV6-5; size: NA; CDR3: CASSYTGTVNTEAFF
V: TRBV5-4; size: NA; CDR3: CASSLTGGASYEQYF
V: TRBV6-6; size: once; CDR3: CASSRMNTEAFF
V: TRBV30; size: NA; CDR3: CAWRKDRAGNTIYF
V: TRBV4-3; size: few; CDR3: CASNPGIGGTQYF
V: TRBV14; size: NA; CDR3: CASSPIGQGNTEAFF
V: TRBV28; size: few; CDR3: CASGPAGAAFF
V: TRBV11-3; size: NA; CDR3: CASSLGGVRDTIYF
V: TRBV18; size: NA; CDR3: CASKPWGGRTDTQYF
V: TRBV7-9; size: NA; CDR3: CASSLARTANYGYTF
V: TRBV2; size: NA; CDR3: CASSSTPGRGGGDYGYTF
V: TRBV5-6; size: NA; CDR3: CASSLRRGQPQHF
V: TRBV9; size: NA; CDR3: CASSVGSRGAFEQFF
V: TRBV29-1; size: NA; CDR3: CSVAQGNNQPQHF
V: TRBV7-2; size: NA; CDR3: CASSRAGGGGEQYF
V: TRBV11-3; size: NA; CDR3: CASIGQGAVRLGNTIYF